Each of the 20 T cell receptor beta chains below was sequenced from the same sample in a study of cytomegalovirus exposure and HLA in healthy donors (dated by TCRdb to 2017 to 2019). Library method: the immunoSEQ multiplex PCR assay. For the multiplex PCR, a mixture combining 60 forward primers for TCR Vbeta segments and 13 reverse primers for TCR Jbeta segments was used. This immuneACCESS table, as held by TCRdb, lists in-frame sequences with V and J called but not all clones. Of the missing ones, under half trace to an unresolved V gene in checked studies; the others have no known cause. In this sample the table shows roughly 140,000 clones, 80% of which occur a single time. The top ten hold 4.5% to 5.5% of the sample. Specimen: PBMCs. Receptors originate from a man aged 40-55 years in good health and CMV-seronegative.

This clone was observed a few times. The V and J genes are TRBV19 and TRBJ2-3, with 10 nucleotides matching TRBD2. This CDR3 comprises 16 residues. V was pared by 5 bases and J by 2 bases, with 7 bases of the junction left unmatched. Germline V gives CDR1 LNHDA, CDR2 SQIVND (reference sequence). The CDR3 protein is CASSLVAGGSTDTQYF. Here the CDR3 DNA reads TGTGCCAGTAGTCTTGTAGCGGGGGGTTCCACAGATACGCAGTATTTT.

The chain links TRBV6-5 to TRBJ2-1, with 9 bases fitting TRBD1. CDR1 is MNHEY and CDR2 is SVGAGI in the germline V gene. Trimming cost V 7 bases and J 3 bases; bases outside gene matches: 4. The CDR3 is 14 residues long. This chain's CDR3 is CASNRDRVYNEQFF. The CDR3 region has the DNA TGTGCCAGCAACCGGGACAGGGTCTACAATGAGCAGTTCTTC.

The V gene is TRBV5-1, the J gene TRBJ2-6; a possible D gene is TRBD1 (6 bases). V shed 0 bases and J shed 10 bases, with 8 bases lying between them. The germline V gene has CDR1 SGHRS and CDR2 YFSETQ. The CDR3 runs to 13 residues. The CDR3, as DNA: TGCGCCAGCAGCTTGGAGGGGGTTAACGTCCTGACTTTC. Its protein product is CASSLEGVNVLTF.

This chain connects TRBV10-3 to TRBJ1-6; D not resolved. Trimming took off 4 bases at V and 9 bases at J, with 13 bases between the two ends. Germline lookup yields CDR1 ENHRY and CDR2 SYGVKD. The CDR3 contains 14 residues. The CDR3: CAISVPGEGSPLHF. The CDR3 bases are TGTGCCATCAGTGTACCCGGGGAGGGTTCACCCCTCCACTTT.

The rearrangement links TRBV5-1 to TRBJ2-1; 13 bases are a match to TRBD2. Per germline, CDR1 SGHRS and CDR2 YFSETQ. Trimming at V came to 4 bases and at J to 0 bases, leaving 10 bases not matched to a gene. The CDR3 sequence is 19 residues long. The CDR3 DNA sequence: TGCGCCAGCAGCGCCGGGACTAGCGGGGCATTAAGCTCCTACAATGAGCAGTTCTTC. Translation: CASSAGTSGALSSYNEQFF.

The chain joins TRBV6-5 to TRBJ2-3; D remains unclear. Germline V gene sequence: CDR1 MNHEY, CDR2 SVGAGI. The CDR3 covers 14 residues. V lost 0 bases to trimming and J lost 4 bases, with 8 bases between them. The CDR3 DNA sequence: TGTGCCAGCAGTTACTCCACCTACGCAGATACGCAGTATTTT. As protein: CASSYSTYADTQYF.

The chain is built from TRBV6-1 and TRBJ1-6, with 7 bases matching TRBD1. Trimming removed 4 bases from V and 9 bases from J; junction bases left unmatched: 6. The CDR3 length is 14 residues. Germline CDR1 and CDR2: MNHNS and SASEGT. This CDR3 reads CASSGQGLGSPLHF. The CDR3 bases are TGTGCCAGCAGTGGACAGGGTTTAGGTTCACCCCTCCACTTT.

This clone occurred once. The V and J genes are TRBV4-1 and TRBJ2-2; D is unresolved. Trimming removed 1 base at V and 3 bases at J, with 9 bases between. Germline V CDR1 and CDR2: MGHRA, YSYEKL. CDR3 length: 15 residues. The CDR3 sequence: CASSQVSRDTGELFF. The CDR3 DNA reads TGCGCCAGCAGCCAAGTATCTCGGGACACCGGGGAGCTGTTTTTT.

The rearrangement joins TRBV7-3 to TRBJ2-7; perhaps TRBD1 as D (5 bases). Per the germline V gene, CDR1 is SGHTA and CDR2 is FQGTGA. CDR3 length equals 14 residues. Trimming pared 1 base from V and 2 bases from J, leaving 9 bases between. The CDR3: CASSLMAGTYEQYF. CDR3 DNA: TGTGCCAGCAGCTTAATGGCAGGGACCTACGAGCAGTACTTC.

The chain couples TRBV6-6 to TRBJ1-2; 8 bases match TRBD1. This CDR3 has 14 residues. Germline trimming cut 6 bases from V and 0 bases from J; bases unmatched to any gene: 3. CDR1 and CDR2 (germline): MNHNY, SVGAGI (reference sequence). CDR3 loop: CASSPQGANYGYTF. CDR3 nucleotides: TGTGCCAGCAGCCCACAGGGGGCTAACTATGGCTACACCTTC.

V usage is TRBV30 and J usage is TRBJ1-4; D might be TRBD1 (5 bases). The CDR3 covers 14 residues. V lost 3 bases and J 7 bases, leaving 15 bases between the germline ends. Germline lookup yields CDR1 GTSNPN and CDR2 SVGIG (reference sequence). DNA of the CDR3: TGTGCCTGGAGGTTGGGGGGTGGATCTGAAAAACTGTTTTTT. Amino acids: CAWRLGGGSEKLFF.

The V gene is TRBV6-5, the J gene TRBJ2-5; D unclear. CDR1 and CDR2 (germline): MNHEY, SVGAGI. This CDR3 has 13 residues. Trimming took off 5 bases at V and 0 bases at J, with 7 bases between the two ends. This CDR3 is CASSRRDQETQYF. CDR3 sequence (DNA): TGTGCCAGCAGTCGACGGGACCAAGAGACCCAGTACTTC.

The V and J genes are TRBV9 and TRBJ1-6, with TRBD1 as a possible D gene (6 bases). The CDR3 is 14 amino acids. The V and J ends lost 2 bases and 9 bases respectively, with 12 bases between them. Germline V CDR1 and CDR2: SGDLS, YYNGEE. CDR3 sequence: CASSVWDKGSPLHF. CDR3 nucleotides: TGTGCCAGCAGCGTGTGGGACAAGGGTTCACCCCTCCACTTT.

CDR3 loop: CASSHAGQVLYGYTF. The CDR3 coding sequence is TGCGCCAGCAGCCATGCGGGACAGGTGCTGTATGGCTACACCTTC. V usage is TRBV4-3 and J usage is TRBJ1-2; 8 bases are a match to TRBD1. The CDR3 is made up of 15 amino acids. V lost 3 bases, J lost 5 bases, and 8 bases stayed unmatched. Germline V CDR1 and CDR2: LGHNA, YSLEER.

This chain connects TRBV11-2 to TRBJ2-3, with 13 nucleotides matching TRBD2. Germline V gene data show CDR1 as SGHAT and CDR2 as FQNNGV. V dropped 0 bases and J dropped 1; count of bases not matched to a gene: 7. The CDR3 contains 19 residues. The CDR3 DNA reads as TGTGCCAGCAGCTTAGATCTACTAGCGGGGGGGTGGGGCACAGATACGCAGTATTTT. Translated: CASSLDLLAGGWGTDTQYF.

This chain uses TRBV12-5 with TRBJ2-5; possible D gene TRBD2, 5 bases. This CDR3 is built from 13 residues. Trimming removed 6 bases from V and 3 bases from J, with 11 bases in between. Germline CDR1 reads LGHNT; CDR2 reads FRNRAP. The DNA of the CDR3 is TGTGCTAGTGGCTCCGGGATGGAAGAGACCCAGTACTTC. Translated, it gives CASGSGMEETQYF.

In its sample, this clone was seen once. The J gene is TRBJ1-6, the V gene TRBV30; a possible D gene is TRBD1 (6 bases). From germline, CDR1 is GTSNPN and CDR2 SVGIG (reference sequence). The length of the CDR3 is 15 residues. V was cut by 0 bases and J by 9 bases, with 15 bases left in between. The CDR3 sequence is CAWSVGATGGSPLHF. CDR3 nucleotides: TGTGCCTGGAGTGTGGGGGCAACGGGGGGTTCACCCCTCCACTTT.

The rearrangement links TRBV28 to TRBJ2-1; 12 nucleotides agree with TRBD1. V shed 3 bases and J 0 bases; nucleotides not matched to a gene: 9. CDR1 MDHEN and CDR2 SYDVKM come from the germline V gene. CDR3 length equals 19 residues. The CDR3 sequence is CASSFPGQGAISSYNEQFF. For the CDR3, the DNA is TGTGCCAGCAGTTTCCCGGGACAGGGGGCGATAAGCTCCTACAATGAGCAGTTCTTC.

This clone has a single count. The V and J genes are TRBV5-1 and TRBJ2-2; weak D call: TRBD2 (7 bases). Germline CDR1 reads SGHRS; CDR2 reads YFSETQ. The CDR3 has 15 residues. V was clipped by 4 bases and J by 2 bases, with 12 bases between them. In nucleotides, the CDR3 is TGCGCCAGCAGCCCGGGGGGCCGTAACACCGGGGAGCTGTTTTTT. This sequence encodes CASSPGGRNTGELFF.

This clone is labeled medium-sized (0.01 to 0.1%). This rearrangement joins TRBV6-4 to TRBJ2-3; TRBD2 matches 8 bases. This CDR3 is built from 14 residues. Per the germline V gene, CDR1 is MRHNA and CDR2 is SNTAGT. V lost 3 bases and J lost 1; bases outside the gene matches: 0. The CDR3 DNA reads TGTGCCAGCAGTGAGCGGGGGGGCACAGATACGCAGTATTTT. Its translation is CASSERGGTDTQYF.